This TCR beta chain is drawn from a study of cytomegalovirus exposure and HLA in healthy donors (TCRdb year 2017). Broadly, across the study: According to a later analysis, one platform produced both the 100 to 150 validation repertoires and the 620 or so repertoires of the first cohort. The study aimed to test whether cataloging public T cell receptors could reveal signatures of past pathogen exposure. The study combined high-throughput TCR immunosequencing, statistical association of individual TCRs with disease status, and machine learning to predict cytomegalovirus infection status. A separate validation cohort of roughly 110 different subjects was used in addition to the 666-subject first cohort. Points the paper makes about the study in general: The classifier was reported to diagnose cytomegalovirus status with high specificity and sensitivity in both the original and validation cohorts. While some public TCRs were present in many individuals, most TCR sequences turned up only very rarely across donors. The study listed 164 TCR beta chains as associated with cytomegalovirus. The authors suggested that the approach could potentially be extended to other disease states and immunological phenotypes. In a later analysis, TCRs clustered in the first cohort were found to also tend to co-occur in the 120 or so validation repertoires, with over 90% of cluster scores above 0. In vitro tests confirmed that a few of the cytomegalovirus-associated TCR beta chains recognize cytomegalovirus antigens. All 120 or so repertoires were used to score co-occurrence in the validation cohort in a later analysis, because that analysis had no HLA typing for the cohort.

Library preparation was by the immunoSEQ multiplex PCR assay. The paper's processing steps were these. A statistical classification framework was built for diagnosing cytomegalovirus status from the catalog of TCR beta chain sequences. What TCRdb holds here is the immuneACCESS table cut down to in-frame rearrangements. Part of the clones is not present; checked against another copy, under half of the missing clones reflect an unresolved V gene, and the others are unexplained. Clone size and V and J calls were adopted from that table, with D and trimming inferred from the DNA. The sample contains roughly 150,000 clones, around 87% of them found a single time. The ten largest clones take up under 9% of the sample. With respect to this clone: Its target antigen remains unknown. The input lacks base qualities; no much larger clone sits a single base away.

V lost 3 bases and J lost 0 bases, and the count of bases not matched to a germline gene is 1. The CDR3 sequence holds 15 residues, the cysteine and phenylalanine included. The entry retains the CDR3 DNA only, 45 bases that are in frame from base 1. The germline V gene encodes CDR1 SGHTA and CDR2 FQGNSA. Donors formed part of the validation cohort, which comprised 120 subjects and was distinct from the first cohort of several hundred subjects. The chain is encoded by TRBV7-2 joined to TRBJ2-7, and TRBD2 aligns with 11 junction nucleotides. Sequenced input: PBMCs. The TCR was taken from a man between 18 and 35 years old in good health and CMV-seropositive. The bases are TGTGCCAGCAGCTTTAGCGGGAGGGCCTCCTACGAGCAGTACTTC. The translation is CASSFSGRASYEQYF.